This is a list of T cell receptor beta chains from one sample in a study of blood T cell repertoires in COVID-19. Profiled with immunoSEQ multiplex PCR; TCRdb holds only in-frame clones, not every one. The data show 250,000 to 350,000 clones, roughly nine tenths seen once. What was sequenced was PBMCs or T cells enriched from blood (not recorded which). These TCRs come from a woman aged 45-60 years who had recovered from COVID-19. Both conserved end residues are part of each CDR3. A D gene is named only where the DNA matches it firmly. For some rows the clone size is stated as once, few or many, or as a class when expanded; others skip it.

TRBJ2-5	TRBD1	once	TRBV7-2	TGTGCCAGCAGCTTGGACAGGGGGCAGACCCAGTACTTC	CASSLDRGQTQYF
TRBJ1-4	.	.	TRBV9	TGTGCCAGCAGCGTAGGGTTAGCTAGTGAAAAACTGTTTTTT	CASSVGLASEKLFF
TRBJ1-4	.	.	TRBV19	TGTGCCAGTAGTGTCCCGGGACTGAGAAGTAATGAAAAACTGTTTTTT	CASSVPGLRSNEKLFF
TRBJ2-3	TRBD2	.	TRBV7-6	TGTGCCAGCAGCTTGAGGACTAGCGTAAGCACAGATACGCAGTATTTT	CASSLRTSVSTDTQYF
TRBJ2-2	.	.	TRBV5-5	TGTGCCAGCAGCTTGGTCGTGATGCAGAATTCGAACACCGGGGAGCTGTTTTTT	CASSLVVMQNSNTGELFF
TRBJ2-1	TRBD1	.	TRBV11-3	TGTGCCAGCAGCTTGTTCTCGGGACAGGGGGCATTTGAGCAGTTCTTC	CASSLFSGQGAFEQFF
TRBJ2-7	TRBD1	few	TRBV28	TGTGCCAGCACGGGACAGGGGTTTGACGAGCAGTACTTC	CASTGQGFDEQYF
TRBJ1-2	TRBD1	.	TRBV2	TGTGCCAGCAGTGTAGGACAGGGGGCAAGCTATGGCTACACCTTC	CASSVGQGASYGYTF
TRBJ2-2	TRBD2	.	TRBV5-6	TGTGCCAGCAGCTTGTATGGGACTAGCGGCACCGGGGAGCTGTTTTTT	CASSLYGTSGTGELFF
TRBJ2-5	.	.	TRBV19	TGTGCCAGTAGTGCGCGGAAAGAGACCCAGTACTTC	CASSARKETQYF
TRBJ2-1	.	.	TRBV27	TGTGCCAGTCGACTAGTCCCGGAGTTCTACAATGAGCAGTTCTTC	CASRLVPEFYNEQFF
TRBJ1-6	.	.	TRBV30	TGTGCCTGGAGTGTACCAAGGGGCCCGGGTAATTCACCCCTCCACTTT	CAWSVPRGPGNSPLHF
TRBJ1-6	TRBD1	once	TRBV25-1	TGTGCCAGCAGTGAGGCAGGGGGCTCCTATAATTCACCCCTCCACTTT	CASSEAGGSYNSPLHF
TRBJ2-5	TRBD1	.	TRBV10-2	TGCGCCAGCAGTGAGCCTCGACAGGGGCCCACAAAAGAGACCCAGTACTTC	CASSEPRQGPTKETQYF
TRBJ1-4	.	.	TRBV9	TGTGCCAGCTCAAGGGGCGTACATGCAACTAATGAAAAACTGTTTTTT	CASSRGVHATNEKLFF
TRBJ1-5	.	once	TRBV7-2	TGTGCCAGCAGCCAACACGGGGGATATTCTAGCAATCAGCCCCAGCATTTT	CASSQHGGYSSNQPQHF
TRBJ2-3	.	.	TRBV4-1	TGCGCCAGCAGCCCCGCCGACAGTTATAGCACAGATACGCAGTATTTT	CASSPADSYSTDTQYF
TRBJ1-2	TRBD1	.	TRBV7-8	TGTGCCAGCAGCTCCGGGACAGACTATGGCTACACCTTC	CASSSGTDYGYTF
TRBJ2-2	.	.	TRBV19	TGTGCCAGTAGTGTACAGACACCGAACACCGGGGAGCTGTTTTTT	CASSVQTPNTGELFF
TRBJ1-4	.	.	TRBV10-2	TGCGCCAGCAGTGACAGATCTAATGAAAAACTGTTTTTT	CASSDRSNEKLFF
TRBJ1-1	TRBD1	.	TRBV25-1	TGTGCCAGCAGTGGGGGACAGGGGATGAACACTGAAGCTTTCTTT	CASSGGQGMNTEAFF
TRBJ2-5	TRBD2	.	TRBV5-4	TGTGCCAGCAGCTTGTCTGCGGGAGGGCCTGGTGAGACCCAGTACTTC	CASSLSAGGPGETQYF
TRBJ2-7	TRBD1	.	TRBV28	TGTGCCAGCAGTAACCGACAGGGTCTCGACGAGCAGTACTTC	CASSNRQGLDEQYF
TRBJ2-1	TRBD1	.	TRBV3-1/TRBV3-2	TGTGCCAGCAGCCCGGGACAGGAGATTCACAATGAGCAGTTCTTC	CASSPGQEIHNEQFF
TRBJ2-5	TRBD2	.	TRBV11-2	TGTGCCAGCAGCTTAGAGGCTTTTTTGGCGGGAGAGGTGGTAGAGACCCAGTACTTC	CASSLEAFLAGEVVETQYF
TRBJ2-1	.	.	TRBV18	TGTGCCAGCTCACCCCTAGGACAGACTTACAATGAGCAGTTCTTC	CASSPLGQTYNEQFF
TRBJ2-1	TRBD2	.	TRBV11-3	TGTGCCAGCAGCTTCTCCAGCGGGAAAACCTACAATGAGCAGTTCTTC	CASSFSSGKTYNEQFF
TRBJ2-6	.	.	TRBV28	TGTGCCAGCAGTTTTAGCGTGGCTGGGGCCAACGTCCTGACTTTC	CASSFSVAGANVLTF
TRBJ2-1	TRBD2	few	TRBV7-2	TGTGCCAGCAGCTTGGGACTAGCGGACAATGAGCAGTTCTTC	CASSLGLADNEQFF
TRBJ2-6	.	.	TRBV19	TGTGCCAGTAGTATAGTGGGCACCCCCTCTGGGGCCAACGTCCTGACTTTC	CASSIVGTPSGANVLTF
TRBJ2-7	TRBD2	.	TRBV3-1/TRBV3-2	TGTGCCAGCAGCCAAGAGACTAGCGGGAGTTACGAGCAGTACTTC	CASSQETSGSYEQYF
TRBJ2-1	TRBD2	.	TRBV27	TGTGCCAGCAGTTTATTAGGACTAGCTCGGTTAGACTCTAACAATGAGCAGTTCTTC	CASSLLGLARLDSNNEQFF
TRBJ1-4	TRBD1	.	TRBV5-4	TGTGCCAGCAGCTTGAGTTCAGGGGGCCGAGAAAAACTGTTTTTT	CASSLSSGGREKLFF
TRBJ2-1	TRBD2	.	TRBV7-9	TGTGCCAGCAGATTAAACATGGGACTAGCGGAAGAGCAGTTCTTC	CASRLNMGLAEEQFF
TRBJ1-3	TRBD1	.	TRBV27	TGTGCCAGCAGTCTGACAGGGCTCTCTGGAAACACCATATATTTT	CASSLTGLSGNTIYF
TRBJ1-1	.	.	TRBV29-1	TGCAGCGTTGAAAGTCAGGGGAAAGCTTTCTTT	CSVESQGKAFF
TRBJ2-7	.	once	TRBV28	TGTGCCAGTCACTCAGGAGGGGGGGCGACCCCCTACGAGCAGTACTTC	CASHSGGGATPYEQYF
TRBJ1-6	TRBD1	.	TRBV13	TGTGCCAGCAGCTCCGGGACAGGGGGCTGGAGGTCCTATAATTCACCCCTCCACTTT	CASSSGTGGWRSYNSPLHF
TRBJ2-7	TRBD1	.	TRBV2	TGTGCCAGCAGTGAAAGGACAGGCTTTGAGGAGCAGTACTTC	CASSERTGFEEQYF
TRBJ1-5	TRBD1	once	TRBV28	TGTGCCAGCAGTTCGAGACAGGGGGCAAGTCAGCCCCAGCATTTT	CASSSRQGASQPQHF
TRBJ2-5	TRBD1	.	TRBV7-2	TGTGCCAGCAGCCCCGACAGGGCTGGGGAGACCCAGTACTTC	CASSPDRAGETQYF
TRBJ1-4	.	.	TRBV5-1	TGCGCCAGCAGCTTGGTGCAGTCCTCAACTAATGAAAAACTGTTTTTT	CASSLVQSSTNEKLFF
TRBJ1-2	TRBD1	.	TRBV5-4	TGTGCCAGCAGCTCCGGGACAGGGGCGAGGGGCTACACCTTC	CASSSGTGARGYTF
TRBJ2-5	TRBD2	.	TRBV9	TGTGCCAGCAGCAGAGCGGGAGGGACACAAGAGACCCAGTACTTC	CASSRAGGTQETQYF
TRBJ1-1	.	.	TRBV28	TGTGCCAGCAGTTTTGGGAACCGGGAGGGTTCTGAAGCTTTCTTT	CASSFGNREGSEAFF
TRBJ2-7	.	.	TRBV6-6	TGTGCCACCGAGGACTCCTACGAGCAGTACTTC	CATEDSYEQYF
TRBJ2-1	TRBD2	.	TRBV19	TGTGCCAGTAGAAAGCGGGAGGACTACAATGAGCAGTTCTTC	CASRKREDYNEQFF
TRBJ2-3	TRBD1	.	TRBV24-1	TGTGCCACCAGTGGGGACAGGCCAAGCACAGATACGCAGTATTTT	CATSGDRPSTDTQYF
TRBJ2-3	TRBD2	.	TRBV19	TGTGCCAGTAGTTGGGGGAGGGTGAAGGATACGCAGTATTTT	CASSWGRVKDTQYF
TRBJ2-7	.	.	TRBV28	TGTGCAATCACCGGGGGTTGGGGCTCCTACGAGCAGTACTTC	CAITGGWGSYEQYF
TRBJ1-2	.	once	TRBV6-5	TGTGCCAGCAGTTACTCGATGAGGGATGGCTACACCTTC	CASSYSMRDGYTF
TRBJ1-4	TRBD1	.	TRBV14	TGTGCCAGCAGCAGACCGGGACAGGGAGTTCGTTCGACGGAAAAACTGTTTTTT	CASSRPGQGVRSTEKLFF
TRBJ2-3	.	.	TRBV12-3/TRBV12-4	TGTGCCAGCACCACGGGTTTGGGAGATACGCAGTATTTT	CASTTGLGDTQYF
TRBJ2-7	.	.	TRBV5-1	TGCGCCAGCACCGGGACAAACTCCTACGAGCAGTACTTC	CASTGTNSYEQYF